The 3 T cell receptor beta chains given below trace back to one sample, sequenced in a study of T cell repertoires in cytomegalovirus infection (dated by TCRdb to the late 2010s). Sequencer: Illumina HiSeq 1500. The raw public reads went through TCRdb reprocessing: fastp at Q25, MiXCR clone calling, in-frame beta chains kept. Entries are consolidated by CDR3 protein sequence, retaining the most common genes and DNA. The sample records some 240,000 distinct CDR3 sequences, about 15% of which are singletons. The top ten constitute roughly half of the sample. The sequenced sample consisted of CD8+ T cells from PBMCs. The receptors were gathered from a human donor in good health (CMV status not recorded). Some clones in this sample may be carry-over from other donors' samples.

The chain uses TRBV6-5 and TRBJ2-3; D might be TRBD2 (6 bases). Germline CDR1 is MNHEY and CDR2 is SVGAGI. Trimming stripped 11 bases from V and 8 bases from J, with 17 bases between. This CDR3 has 12 amino acids. The chain's CDR3 is CAARGGRGTQYF. As DNA, the CDR3 is TGTGCCGCGAGAGGAGGGCGAGGTACGCAGTATTTT.

This clonotype was seen repeatedly, ten times or more. V is TRBV7-8 and J is TRBJ2-5; the D is unclear. V was pared by 2 bases and J by 1 base, with 11 bases between. The germline gives CDR1 SGHVS, CDR2 FQNEAQ. The CDR3 length is 15 residues. Here the CDR3 reads CASSLTNSVQETQYF. The CDR3, as DNA: TGTGCCAGCAGCTTAACAAATTCCGTCCAAGAGACCCAGTACTTC. The full variable domain, with the rest looked up from reference TRBV7-8 and TRBJ2-5, is GAGVSQSPRYKVAKRGQDVALRCDPISGHVSLFWYQQALGQGPEFLTYFQNEAQLDKSGLPSDRFFAERPEGSVSTLKIQRTQQEDSAVYLCASSLTNSVQETQYFGPGTRLLVL.

This clonotype showed up just a few times. In DNA, the CDR3 is TGTGCCAGCAGCTCGTTACAGGGGAGCGAGTCGTACGAGCAGTACTTC. Its protein is CASSSLQGSESYEQYF. V gene TRBV11-1 combines with J gene TRBJ2-7, with 7 bases matching TRBD1. The V gene's germline CDR1 is SGHAT and CDR2 FQDESV (reference sequence). With V trimmed by 4 bases and J by 4 bases, 13 bases remained unmatched. There are 16 residues in the CDR3.